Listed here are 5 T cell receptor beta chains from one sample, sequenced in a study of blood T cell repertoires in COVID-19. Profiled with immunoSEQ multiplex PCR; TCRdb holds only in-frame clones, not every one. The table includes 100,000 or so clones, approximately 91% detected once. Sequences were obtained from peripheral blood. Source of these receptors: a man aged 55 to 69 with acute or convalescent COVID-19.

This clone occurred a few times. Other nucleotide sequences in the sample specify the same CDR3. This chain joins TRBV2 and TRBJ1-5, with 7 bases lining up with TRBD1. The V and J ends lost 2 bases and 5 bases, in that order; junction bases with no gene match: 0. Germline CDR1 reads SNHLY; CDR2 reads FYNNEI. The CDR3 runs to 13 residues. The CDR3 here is CASSETGDQPQHF. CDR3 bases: TGTGCCAGCAGTGAAACAGGGGATCAGCCCCAGCATTTT.

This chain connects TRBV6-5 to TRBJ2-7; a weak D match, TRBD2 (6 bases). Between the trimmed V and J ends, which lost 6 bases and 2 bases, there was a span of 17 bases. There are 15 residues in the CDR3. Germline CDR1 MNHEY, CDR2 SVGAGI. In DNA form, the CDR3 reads TGTGCCAGCAGCCCCTTAGGGGCGGGGACCTACGAGCAGTACGTC. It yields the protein CASSPLGAGTYEQYV.

CDR3 region: CASSPLVLGKLFF. CDR3 coding DNA: TGTGCCAGTAGTCCCCTGGTCCTAGGAAAACTGTTTTTT. The V and J genes are TRBV19 and TRBJ1-4; D is ambiguous. Germline CDR1 LNHDA, CDR2 SQIVND (reference sequence). The CDR3 is made up of 13 amino acids. With 5 bases removed from V and 10 bases from J, the gap between germline ends came to 14 bases.

CDR3 region: CASSTSTGTDGYTF. Written as DNA, the CDR3 is TGTGCCAGCAGCACATCGACAGGGACCGATGGCTACACCTTC. The chain recombines TRBV7-2 with TRBJ1-2; 7 nucleotides agree with TRBD1. The junction had 9 bases not matched to a gene; V was cut back by 5 bases and J by 6 bases. Looked up from germline, CDR1 is SGHTA and CDR2 is FQGNSA. CDR3 length equals 14 residues.

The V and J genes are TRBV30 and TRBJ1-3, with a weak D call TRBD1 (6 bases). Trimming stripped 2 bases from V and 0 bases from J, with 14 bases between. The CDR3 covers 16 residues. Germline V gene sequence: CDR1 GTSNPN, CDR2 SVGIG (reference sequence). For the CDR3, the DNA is TGTGCCTGGAGTCGGGGAGGGGGTTCCTCTGGAAACACCATATATTTT. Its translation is CAWSRGGGSSGNTIYF.